This T cell receptor beta chain was sequenced for a study of T-cell reconstitution after alpha-beta-depleted transplantation in children. A TCRbeta library incorporating unique molecular identifiers was prepared. TCRdb re-derived calls from the PCR reads in MiXCR, one entry per CDR3 protein. The table has around 22,000 distinct CDR3 sequences, approximately 10% seen once. This clonotype showed up many times. Trimming left V 5 bases short and J 4 bases short, with 12 bases between. CDR3 length equals 13 residues. The chain carries TRBV12-3 or TRBV12-4 and TRBJ2-7; D gene unclear. This sequence originates from a human donor who donated a stem cell graft to a child with chronic granulomatous disease. This specimen consisted of PBMCs from the stem cell graft donor, obtained from the stem cell graft. The CDR3 DNA is TGTGCCAGCAGTCTTCGAAGGGCGTACGAGCAGTACTTC. As protein: CASSLRRAYEQYF.